These T cell receptor beta chains were read from a single sample in a study of T cells in Graves' hyperthyroidism and ophthalmopathy. TCRdb recomputed calls from the multiplex PCR reads with MiXCR, one row per CDR3 protein. The sample yields approximately 510,000 distinct CDR3 sequences, roughly 45% seen once. Sequenced: peripheral blood or thyroid tissue (not recorded which). The receptors were sampled from an adult woman with Graves' disease, either hyperthyroidism or ophthalmopathy (not recorded which). Both conserved end residues are part of each CDR3. D genes are given only for firm matches. A clone size is listed for some rows: how often the clone was seen (once, few, many), or a class if it is expanded.

j_call	v_call	d_call	clone_size	cdr3_nt	cdr3_aa
TRBJ1-3	TRBV9	TRBD1	many	TGTGCCAGCAGCGTAGGACAGGGGACAGGTACCTCTGGAAACACCATATATTTT	CASSVGQGTGTSGNTIYF
TRBJ1-3	TRBV7-2	NA	many	TGTGCCAGCAGCAAGAACTTACAGGGCCTTGGAAACACCATATATTTT	CASSKNLQGLGNTIYF
TRBJ1-5	TRBV11-1	NA	NA	TGTGCCAGCAGCGTAACAGGGAAACGGCCCCAGCATTTT	CASSVTGKRPQHF
TRBJ1-1	TRBV7-9	NA	NA	TGTGCCAGTACAATAGCTGAAGCTTTCTTT	CASTIAEAFF
TRBJ2-7	TRBV7-2	NA	NA	TGTGCCAGCAGCGTCCGGGCCTCCTACGAGCAGTACTTC	CASSVRASYEQYF
TRBJ1-4	TRBV25-1	NA	NA	TGTGCCAGCAGCGCATCAGGACAGCCTAATGAAAAACTGTTTTTT	CASSASGQPNEKLFF
TRBJ1-6	TRBV18	NA	NA	TGTGCCAGCTCACCAGGGAGAGATAATTCACCCCTCCACTTT	CASSPGRDNSPLHF
TRBJ1-2	TRBV7-2	NA	NA	TGTGCCAGCAGCTTAATGAGGGACTATGGCTACACCTTC	CASSLMRDYGYTF
TRBJ1-4	TRBV7-9	NA	NA	TGTGCCAGCAGCTCAATTGGGGAAAAACTGTTTTTT	CASSSIGEKLFF
TRBJ2-2	TRBV29-1	NA	many	TGCAGCGTACTGAACACCGGGGAGCTGTTTTTT	CSVLNTGELFF
TRBJ2-5	TRBV7-9	NA	NA	TGTGCCAGCAGCCAAGACGGGCAGGGTGGTCAGCCCCAGTACTTC	CASSQDGQGGQPQYF
TRBJ1-5	TRBV7-9	NA	many	TGTGCCAGCAGCGATAGGGGACAGCCCCAGCATTTT	CASSDRGQPQHF
TRBJ2-7	TRBV2	TRBD1	few	TGTGCCAGCAGTGCGGGACAGGTCCACGAGCAGTACTTC	CASSAGQVHEQYF
TRBJ2-5	TRBV9	NA	NA	TGTGCCAGCAGCGTAGAACCGGACAACCAAGAGACCCAGTACTTC	CASSVEPDNQETQYF
TRBJ2-7	TRBV7-9	NA	NA	TGTGCCAGCACCCGGGACCCAGGCGAGCAGTACTTC	CASTRDPGEQYF
TRBJ2-2	TRBV7-3	TRBD2	NA	TGTGCCAGCAGCTTCCTAGCGGGAGTTCCAACCGGGGAGCTGTTTTTT	CASSFLAGVPTGELFF
TRBJ1-2	TRBV7-2	TRBD1	NA	TGTGCCAGCATCACTACAGGGGGCCTTGGCTACACCTTC	CASITTGGLGYTF
TRBJ2-7	TRBV10-3	NA	few	TGTGCCAGCAGCGTCCAGGCCTTCGGACTGATCTACGAGCAGTACTTC	CASSVQAFGLIYEQYF
TRBJ1-6	TRBV3-1	TRBD1	NA	TGTGCCAGCAGACGTACAGGGGGCTCATCACCCCTCCACTTT	CASRRTGGSSPLHF
TRBJ2-5	TRBV4-3	NA	NA	TGCGCCAGCAGCCAATACAGGAGGGGCCAAGAGACCCAGTACTTC	CASSQYRRGQETQYF
TRBJ1-2	TRBV7-9	NA	many	TGTGCCAGCAGCTTCCAGGGATATGGCTACACCTTC	CASSFQGYGYTF
TRBJ1-5	TRBV4-2	NA	many	TGTGCCAGCAGTCATAATGACCAGCCCCAGCATTTT	CASSHNDQPQHF
TRBJ2-7	TRBV6-1	NA	NA	TGTGCCACCTTTGTTTCCGGGACTGACGAGCAGTACTTC	CATFVSGTDEQYF
TRBJ1-3	TRBV29-1	TRBD1	few	TGCAGCGTTGAAGGGGCCGGGACAGGGATTGGAAACACCATATATTTT	CSVEGAGTGIGNTIYF
TRBJ2-7	TRBV12-3/TRBV12-4	NA	few	TGTGCCAGCAGTACCTCCTTAGGAGGGCAGTACTTC	CASSTSLGGQYF
TRBJ1-1	TRBV11-1	TRBD1	NA	TGTGCCAGCAGCTATGGGACAGAAATCAACACTGAAGCTTTCTTT	CASSYGTEINTEAFF
TRBJ1-5	TRBV7-9	NA	NA	TGTGCCAGCAGCTTTATGGATTTTGGGGTAAATAGCAATCAGCCCCAGGATTTT	CASSFMDFGVNSNQPQDF
TRBJ1-5	TRBV18	TRBD1	NA	TGTGCCAGCTCACCTACAGGGGCCAATCAGCCCCAGCATTTT	CASSPTGANQPQHF
TRBJ1-5	TRBV6-2/TRBV6-3	NA	NA	TGTGCCAGCGACACACCGAATCAGCCCCAGCATTTT	CASDTPNQPQHF
TRBJ1-5	TRBV10-3	TRBD1	NA	TGTGCCATCAGTGAGGGGACAGGGTCCAATCAGCCCCAGCATTTT	CAISEGTGSNQPQHF
TRBJ2-7	TRBV5-8	TRBD2	many	TGTGCCAGCAGCTTGGCCCCAACTAGCGGGTACGAGCAGTACTTC	CASSLAPTSGYEQYF
TRBJ1-1	TRBV6-5	NA	NA	TGTGCCAGTAGTATACGAGGGGGGCACACTGAAGCTTTCTTT	CASSIRGGHTEAFF
TRBJ1-5	TRBV5-6	NA	many	TGTGCCAGCAGCTTCGGTCAGCTTAGCAATCAGCCCCAGCATTTT	CASSFGQLSNQPQHF
TRBJ2-1	TRBV14	NA	NA	TGTGCCAGCAGCCAAGGTTGGTGGGGAGATGAGCAGTTCTTC	CASSQGWWGDEQFF
TRBJ1-5	TRBV3-1	NA	few	TGTGCCAGCAGCCAAGGCTATAGCAATCAGCCCCAGCATTTT	CASSQGYSNQPQHF
TRBJ2-2	TRBV25-1	NA	few	TGTGCCAGCAGCCTGCCAGCGGGGGAGCTGTTTTTT	CASSLPAGELFF
TRBJ1-1	TRBV5-6	NA	many	TGTGCCAGCAGCTTGGATCAGACCACTGAAGCTTTCTTT	CASSLDQTTEAFF
TRBJ1-5	TRBV10-3	NA	NA	TGTGCCATCAGTGAGTCTACAGGGTTTTATAGCAATCAGCCCCAGCATTTT	CAISESTGFYSNQPQHF
TRBJ2-5	TRBV10-3	NA	many	TGTGCCCCGAATCCGGGACCCAGACGGATTGCTTCGGAGACCCAGTACTTC	CAPNPGPRRIASETQYF
TRBJ2-5	TRBV4-3	NA	NA	TGCGCCAGCAGCCAAGATATAGCCGGGACGGACGACATTGTGACCCAGTACTTC	CASSQDIAGTDDIVTQYF
TRBJ1-2	TRBV10-3	NA	many	TGTGCCATCAGTGAGTCGAATTATGGCTACACCTTC	CAISESNYGYTF
TRBJ2-7	TRBV2	TRBD1	NA	TGTGCCAGCACCGAACAGGGGTCGGACTACGAGCAGTACTTC	CASTEQGSDYEQYF